The sequence of this T cell receptor beta chain was determined in a study of early T cells in non-severe SARS-CoV-2 infection. For the study at large: Sequencing targeted bulk RNA from unsorted whole blood, leaving chains unpaired.

cDNA molecules, individually, were tagged with unique molecular identifiers. TCRdb re-analysed the 5' RACE reads in MiXCR, keeping a single row per CDR3 protein. This repertoire shows tens of thousands of distinct CDR3 sequences, around 9.3% found once; its top ten account for about 16%. This clonotype was detected ten times or more. The J segment lost 7 bases and the V segment lost 4 bases, leaving 11 bases of the junction unmatched. Germline V CDR1 and CDR2: SGHRS, YFSETQ. The CDR3 totals 16 residues. This chain links TRBV5-1 with TRBJ2-1, with TRBD1 matching over 10 bases. Material: whole blood. The sequence came from an adult who was a healthcare worker with PCR-confirmed SARS-CoV-2 infection or an uninfected control (not recorded which). CDR3: CASSPSGTGVLNEQFF. The CDR3 bases are TGCGCCAGCAGCCCCTCCGGGACAGGGGTTTTAAATGAGCAGTTCTTC.